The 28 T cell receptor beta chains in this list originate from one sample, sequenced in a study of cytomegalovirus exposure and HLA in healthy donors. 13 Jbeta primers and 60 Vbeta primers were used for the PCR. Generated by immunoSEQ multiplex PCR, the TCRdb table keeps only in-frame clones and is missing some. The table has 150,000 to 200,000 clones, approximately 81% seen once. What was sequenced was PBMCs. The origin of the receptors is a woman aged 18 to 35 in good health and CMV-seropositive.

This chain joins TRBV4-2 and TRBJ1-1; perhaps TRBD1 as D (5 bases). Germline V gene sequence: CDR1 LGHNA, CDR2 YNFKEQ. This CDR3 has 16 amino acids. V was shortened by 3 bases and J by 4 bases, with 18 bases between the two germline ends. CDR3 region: CASSHEAQGGFTEAFF. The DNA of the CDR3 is TGTGCCAGCAGCCATGAGGCTCAGGGAGGTTTCACTGAAGCTTTCTTT.

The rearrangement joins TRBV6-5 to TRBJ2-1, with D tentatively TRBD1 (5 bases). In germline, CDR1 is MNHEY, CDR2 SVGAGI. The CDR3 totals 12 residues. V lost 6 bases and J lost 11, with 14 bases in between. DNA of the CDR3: TGTGCCAGCAGACAACCTCCGGACAAGCAGTTCTTC. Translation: CASRQPPDKQFF.

CDR3: CASSLGQGIDYGYTF. Here the CDR3 DNA reads TGTGCCAGCTCACTGGGACAGGGGATCGACTATGGCTACACCTTC. The chain combines TRBV18 with TRBJ1-2, with 10 bases fitting TRBD1. V lost 4 bases, J lost 3 bases, and 5 bases stayed unmatched. This CDR3 region has 15 residues. CDR1 and CDR2 (germline): KGHSH, LQKENI.

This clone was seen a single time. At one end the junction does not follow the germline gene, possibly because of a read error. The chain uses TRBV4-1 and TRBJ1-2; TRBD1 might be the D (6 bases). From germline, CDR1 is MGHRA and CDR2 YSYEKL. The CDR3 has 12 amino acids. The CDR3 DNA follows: TGCGCCAGCAGCCAAGATTTGCCTATCAGGGGATTC. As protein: CASSQDLPIRGF.

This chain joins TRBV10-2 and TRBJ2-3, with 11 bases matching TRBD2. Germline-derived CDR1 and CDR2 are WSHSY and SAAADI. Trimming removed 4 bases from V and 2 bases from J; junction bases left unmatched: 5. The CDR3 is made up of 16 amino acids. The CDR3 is CASSVTSGDITDTQYF. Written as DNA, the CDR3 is TGCGCCAGCAGTGTGACTAGCGGGGACATCACAGATACGCAGTATTTT.

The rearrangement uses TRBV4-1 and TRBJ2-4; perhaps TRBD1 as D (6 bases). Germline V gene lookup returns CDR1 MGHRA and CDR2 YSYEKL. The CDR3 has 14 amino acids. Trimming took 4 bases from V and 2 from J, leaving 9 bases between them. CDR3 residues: CASSPRDTKNIQYF. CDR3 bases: TGCGCCAGCAGCCCCCGGGACACCAAAAACATTCAGTACTTC.

CDR3 protein: CASRLAGGSYEQYV. The CDR3 nucleotides are TGTGCCAGCAGACTAGCGGGGGGCTCCTACGAGCAGTACGTC. The chain recombines TRBV2 with TRBJ2-7; 12 bases are a match to TRBD2. Germline V CDR1 and CDR2: SNHLY, FYNNEI. V dropped 6 bases and J dropped 0; count of bases not matched to a gene: 0. The CDR3 is 14 amino acids.

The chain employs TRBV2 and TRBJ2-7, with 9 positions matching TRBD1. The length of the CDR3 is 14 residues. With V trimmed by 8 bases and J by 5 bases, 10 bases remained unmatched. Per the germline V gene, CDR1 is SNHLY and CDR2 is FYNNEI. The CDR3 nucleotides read TGTGCCAGCTCCTCAGGGACAGGGAACCACGAGCAGTACTTC. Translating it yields CASSSGTGNHEQYF. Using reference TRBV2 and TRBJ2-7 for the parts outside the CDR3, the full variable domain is EPEVTQTPSHQVTQMGQEVILRCVPISNHLYFYWYRQILGQKVEFLVSFYNNEISEKSEIFDDQFSVERPDGSNFTLKIRSTKLEDSAMYFCASSSGTGNHEQYFGPGTRLTVT.

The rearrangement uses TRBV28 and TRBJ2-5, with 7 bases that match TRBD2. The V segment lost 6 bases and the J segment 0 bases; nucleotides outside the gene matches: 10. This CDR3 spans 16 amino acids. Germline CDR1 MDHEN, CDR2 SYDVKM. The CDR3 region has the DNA TGTGCCAGCAGACCTCTTGCGGGGGTGTACCAAGAGACCCAGTACTTC. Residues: CASRPLAGVYQETQYF.

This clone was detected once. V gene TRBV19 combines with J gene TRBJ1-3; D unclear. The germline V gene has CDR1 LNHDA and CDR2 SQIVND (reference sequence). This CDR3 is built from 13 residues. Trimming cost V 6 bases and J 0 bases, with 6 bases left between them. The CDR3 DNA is TGTGCCAGTAGGAGATTCTCTGGAAACACCATATATTTT. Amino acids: CASRRFSGNTIYF.

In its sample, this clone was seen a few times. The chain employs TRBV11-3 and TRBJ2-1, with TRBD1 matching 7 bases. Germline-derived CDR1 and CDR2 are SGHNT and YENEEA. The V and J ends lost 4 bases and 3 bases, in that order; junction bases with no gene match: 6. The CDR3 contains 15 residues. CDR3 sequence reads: CASSSTTGSYNEQFF. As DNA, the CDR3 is TGTGCCAGCAGCTCTACGACAGGGAGCTACAATGAGCAGTTCTTC.

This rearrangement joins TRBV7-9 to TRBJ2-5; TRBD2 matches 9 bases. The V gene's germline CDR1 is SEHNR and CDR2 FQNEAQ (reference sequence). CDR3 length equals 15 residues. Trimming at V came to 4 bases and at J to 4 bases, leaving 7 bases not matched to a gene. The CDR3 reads CASSSFVLAGETQYF. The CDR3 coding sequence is TGTGCCAGCAGCTCCTTTGTACTAGCGGGAGAGACCCAGTACTTC.

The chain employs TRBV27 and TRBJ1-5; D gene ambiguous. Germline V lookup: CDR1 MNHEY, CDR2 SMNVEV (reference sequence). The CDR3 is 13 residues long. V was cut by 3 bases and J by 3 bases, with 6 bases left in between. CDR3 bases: TGTGCCAGCAGTTTGAGCACCAATCAGCCCCAGCATTTT. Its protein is CASSLSTNQPQHF.

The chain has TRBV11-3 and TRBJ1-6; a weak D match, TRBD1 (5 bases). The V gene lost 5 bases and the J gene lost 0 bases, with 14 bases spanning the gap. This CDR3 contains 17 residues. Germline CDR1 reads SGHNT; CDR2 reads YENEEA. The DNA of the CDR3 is TGTGCCAGCAGCCTCAGACAGATTAGCTCCTATAATTCACCCCTCCACTTT. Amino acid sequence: CASSLRQISSYNSPLHF. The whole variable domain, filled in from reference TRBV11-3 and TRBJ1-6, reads EAGVVQSPRYKIIEKKQPVAFWCNPISGHNTLYWYLQNLGQGPELLIRYENEEAVDDSQLPKDRFSAERLKGVDSTLKIQPAELGDSAVYLCASSLRQISSYNSPLHFGNGTRLTVT.

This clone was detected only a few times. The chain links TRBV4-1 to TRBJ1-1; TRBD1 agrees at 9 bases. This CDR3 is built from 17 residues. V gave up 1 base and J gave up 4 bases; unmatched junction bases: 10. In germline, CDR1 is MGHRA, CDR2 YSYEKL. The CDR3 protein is CASSQVWDRELGTEAFF. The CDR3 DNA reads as TGCGCCAGCAGCCAAGTGTGGGACAGGGAATTAGGCACTGAAGCTTTCTTT.

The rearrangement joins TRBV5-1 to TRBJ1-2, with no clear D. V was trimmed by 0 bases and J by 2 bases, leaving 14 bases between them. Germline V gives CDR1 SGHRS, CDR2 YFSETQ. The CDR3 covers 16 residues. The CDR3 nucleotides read TGCGCCAGCAGCTTGGAGAGCGCCCCAATAAACTATGGCTACACCTTC. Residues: CASSLESAPINYGYTF.

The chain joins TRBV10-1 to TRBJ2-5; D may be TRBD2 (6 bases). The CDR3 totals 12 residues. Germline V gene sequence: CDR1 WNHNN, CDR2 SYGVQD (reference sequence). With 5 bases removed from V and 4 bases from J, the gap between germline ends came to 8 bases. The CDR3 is CASSPGGETQYF. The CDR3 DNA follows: TGCGCCAGCAGTCCCGGGGGAGAGACCCAGTACTTC.

In nucleotides, the CDR3 is TGTGCCTGGAGTGTAGGGGGGGATAAATTCTTC. Encoded protein: CAWSVGGDKFF. The chain couples TRBV30 to TRBJ2-1; D is perhaps TRBD2 (7 bases). Deletions cut 0 bases from V and 16 bases from J, with 13 bases between. This CDR3 has 11 amino acids. Germline V gene lookup returns CDR1 GTSNPN and CDR2 SVGIG (reference sequence).

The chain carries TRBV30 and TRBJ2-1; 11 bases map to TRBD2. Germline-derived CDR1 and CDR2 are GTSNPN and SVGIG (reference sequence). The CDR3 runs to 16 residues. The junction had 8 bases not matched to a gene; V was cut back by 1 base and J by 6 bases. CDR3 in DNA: TGTGCCTGGAGTGCTTGGGTTAGCGGGGGGGTCAATGAGCAGTTCTTC. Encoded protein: CAWSAWVSGGVNEQFF.

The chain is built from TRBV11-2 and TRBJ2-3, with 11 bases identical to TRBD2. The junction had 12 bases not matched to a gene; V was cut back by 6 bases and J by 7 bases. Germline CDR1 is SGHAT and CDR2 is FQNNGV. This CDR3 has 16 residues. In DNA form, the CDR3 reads TGTGCCAGCAGGGCCCGTCCGGGACTAGCGGTCCATACGCAGTATTTT. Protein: CASRARPGLAVHTQYF.

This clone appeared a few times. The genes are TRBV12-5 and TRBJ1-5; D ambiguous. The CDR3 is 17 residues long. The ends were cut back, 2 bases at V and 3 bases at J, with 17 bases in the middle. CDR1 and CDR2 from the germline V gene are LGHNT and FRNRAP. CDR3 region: CASGLRRPGEHNQPQHF. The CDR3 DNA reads TGTGCTAGTGGTTTGCGTAGGCCAGGCGAACACAATCAGCCCCAGCATTTT.

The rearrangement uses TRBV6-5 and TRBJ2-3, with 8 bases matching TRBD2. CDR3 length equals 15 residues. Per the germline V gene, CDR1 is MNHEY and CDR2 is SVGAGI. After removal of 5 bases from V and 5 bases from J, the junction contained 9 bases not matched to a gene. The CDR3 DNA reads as TGTGCCAGCAGTGGGACTAGATCTCACTTAGATACGCAGTATTTT. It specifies CASSGTRSHLDTQYF.

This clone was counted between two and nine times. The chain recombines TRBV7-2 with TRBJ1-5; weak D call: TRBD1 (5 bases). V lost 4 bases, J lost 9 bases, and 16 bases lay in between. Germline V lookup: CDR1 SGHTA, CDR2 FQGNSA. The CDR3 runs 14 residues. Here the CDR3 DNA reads TGTGCCAGCAGCTCCCGGCAGGGCACTTCGCCCCAGCATTTT. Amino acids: CASSSRQGTSPQHF. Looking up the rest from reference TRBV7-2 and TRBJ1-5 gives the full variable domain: GAGVSQSPSNKVTEKGKDVELRCDPISGHTALYWYRQSLGQGLEFLIYFQGNSAPDKSGLPSDRFSAERTGGSVSTLTIQRTQQEDSAVYLCASSSRQGTSPQHFGDGTRLSIL.

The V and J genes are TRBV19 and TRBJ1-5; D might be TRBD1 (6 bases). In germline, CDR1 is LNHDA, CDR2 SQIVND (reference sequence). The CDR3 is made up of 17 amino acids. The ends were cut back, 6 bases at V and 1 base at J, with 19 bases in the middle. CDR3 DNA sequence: TGTGCCAGTAGGAAAGGGGGGGTATTTGGGAGCAATCAGCCCCAGCATTTT. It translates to CASRKGGVFGSNQPQHF.

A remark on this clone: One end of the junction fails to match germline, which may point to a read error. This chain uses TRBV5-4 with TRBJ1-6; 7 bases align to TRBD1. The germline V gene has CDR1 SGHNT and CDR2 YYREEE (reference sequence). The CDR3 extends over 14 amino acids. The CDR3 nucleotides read TGTGCCAGCAGCTCCCAGGGACAGCCCGCCCCGAGCTACTTT. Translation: CASSSQGQPAPSYF.

CDR3 DNA: TGCGCCAGCAATCCCACAGGGGGGAACACTGAAGCTTTCTTT. Encoded protein: CASNPTGGNTEAFF. The chain couples TRBV5-1 to TRBJ1-1; TRBD1 aligns across 8 bases. Germline V gives CDR1 SGHRS, CDR2 YFSETQ. This CDR3 region has 14 residues. The trim removed 6 bases at V and 1 base at J, leaving 5 bases unmatched.

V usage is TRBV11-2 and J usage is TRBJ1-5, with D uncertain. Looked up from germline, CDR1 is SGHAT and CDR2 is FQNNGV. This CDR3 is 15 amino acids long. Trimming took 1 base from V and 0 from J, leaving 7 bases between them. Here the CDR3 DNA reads TGTGCCAGCAGCTTAGTTCCTTATAGCAATCAGCCCCAGCATTTT. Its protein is CASSLVPYSNQPQHF.

For the CDR3, the DNA is TGTGCCAGCAGACTAGGGGGCGTTACTGAAGCTTTCTTT. It specifies CASRLGGVTEAFF. The chain combines TRBV7-9 with TRBJ1-1, with 7 bases lining up with TRBD1. The junction had 6 bases not matched to a gene; V was cut back by 6 bases and J by 5 bases. Germline V gene sequence: CDR1 SEHNR, CDR2 FQNEAQ (reference sequence). The CDR3 extends over 13 amino acids.